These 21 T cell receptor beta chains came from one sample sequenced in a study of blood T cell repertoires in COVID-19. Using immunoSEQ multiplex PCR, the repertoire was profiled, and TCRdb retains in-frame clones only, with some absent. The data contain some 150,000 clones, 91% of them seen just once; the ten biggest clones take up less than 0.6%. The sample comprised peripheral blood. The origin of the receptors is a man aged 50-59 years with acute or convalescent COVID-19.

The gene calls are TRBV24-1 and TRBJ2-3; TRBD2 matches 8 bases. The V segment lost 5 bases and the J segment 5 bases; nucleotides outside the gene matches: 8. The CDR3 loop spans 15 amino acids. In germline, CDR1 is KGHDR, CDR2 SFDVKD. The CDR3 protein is CATSAPRGGRDTQYF. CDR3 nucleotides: TGTGCCACCAGTGCCCCCCGGGGGGGAAGAGATACGCAGTATTTT.

CDR3 loop: CASSQEQGAGYTF. The CDR3 nucleotides read TGTGCCAGCAGCCAAGAACAGGGGGCTGGCTACACCTTC. This sequence joins TRBV3-1 (or the pseudogene TRBV3-2) and TRBJ1-2, with 9 bases fitting TRBD1. Germline V gene data show CDR1 as LGHDT and CDR2 as YNNKEL (reference sequence). The CDR3 contains 13 residues. V lost 0 bases and J lost 7; bases outside the gene matches: 0.

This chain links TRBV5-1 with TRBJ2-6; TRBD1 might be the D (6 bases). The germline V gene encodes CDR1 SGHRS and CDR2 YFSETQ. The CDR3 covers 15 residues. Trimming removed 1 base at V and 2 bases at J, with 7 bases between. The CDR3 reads CASSLPGAGANVLTF. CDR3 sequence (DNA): TGCGCCAGCAGCTTGCCAGGGGCTGGGGCCAACGTCCTGACTTTC.

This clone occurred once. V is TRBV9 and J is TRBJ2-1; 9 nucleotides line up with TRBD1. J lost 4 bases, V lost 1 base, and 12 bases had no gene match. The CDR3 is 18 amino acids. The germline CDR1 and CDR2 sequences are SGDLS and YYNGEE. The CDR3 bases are TGTGCCAGCAGCGTAAGTCGATCCGGGACAGGGTTTTACAATGAGCAGTTCTTC. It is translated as CASSVSRSGTGFYNEQFF.

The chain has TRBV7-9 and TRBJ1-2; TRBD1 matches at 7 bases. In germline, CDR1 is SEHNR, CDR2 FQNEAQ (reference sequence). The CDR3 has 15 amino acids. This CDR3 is CASSKTGIINYGYTF. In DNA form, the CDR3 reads TGTGCATCCTCAAAGACAGGGATTATTAACTATGGCTACACCTTC. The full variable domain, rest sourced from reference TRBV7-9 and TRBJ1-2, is DTGVSQNPRHKITKRGQNVTFRCDPISEHNRLYWYRQTLGQGPEFLTYFQNEAQLEKSRLLSDRFSAERPKGSFSTLEIQRTEQGDSAMYLCASSKTGIINYGYTFGSGTRLTVV.

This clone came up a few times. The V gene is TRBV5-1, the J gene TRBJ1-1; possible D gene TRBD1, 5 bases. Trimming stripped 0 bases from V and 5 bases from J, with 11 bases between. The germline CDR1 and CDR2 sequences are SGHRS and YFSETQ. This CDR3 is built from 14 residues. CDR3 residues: CASSLGWEGTEAFF. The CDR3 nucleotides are TGCGCCAGCAGCTTGGGCTGGGAGGGGACTGAAGCTTTCTTT. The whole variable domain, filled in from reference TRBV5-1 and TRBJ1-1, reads KAGVTQTPRYLIKTRGQQVTLSCSPISGHRSVSWYQQTPGQGLQFLFEYFSETQRNKGNFPGRFSGRQFSNSRSEMNVSTLELGDSALYLCASSLGWEGTEAFFGQGTRLTVV.

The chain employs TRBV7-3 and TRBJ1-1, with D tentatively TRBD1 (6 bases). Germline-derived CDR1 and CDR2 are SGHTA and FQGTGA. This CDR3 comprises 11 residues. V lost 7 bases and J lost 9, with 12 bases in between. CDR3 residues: CASTQGGKAFF. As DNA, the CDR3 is TGTGCCAGCACCCAAGGGGGTAAAGCTTTCTTT.

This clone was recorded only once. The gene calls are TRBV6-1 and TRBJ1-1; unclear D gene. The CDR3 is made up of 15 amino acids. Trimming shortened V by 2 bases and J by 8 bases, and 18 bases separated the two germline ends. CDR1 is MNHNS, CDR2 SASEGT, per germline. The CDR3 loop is CASSESDRGVREAFF. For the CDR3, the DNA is TGTGCCAGCAGTGAATCGGATCGCGGCGTTCGGGAAGCTTTCTTT.

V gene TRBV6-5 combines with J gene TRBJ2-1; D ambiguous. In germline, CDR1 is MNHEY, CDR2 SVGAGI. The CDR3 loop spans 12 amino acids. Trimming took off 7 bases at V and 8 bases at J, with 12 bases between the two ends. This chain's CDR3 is CASTLNNDEQFF. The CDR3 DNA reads TGTGCCAGCACTCTGAACAATGATGAGCAGTTCTTC.

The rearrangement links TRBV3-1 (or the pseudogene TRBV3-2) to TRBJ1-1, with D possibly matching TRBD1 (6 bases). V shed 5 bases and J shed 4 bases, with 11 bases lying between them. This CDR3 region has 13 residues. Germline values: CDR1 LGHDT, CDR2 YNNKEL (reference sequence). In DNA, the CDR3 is TGTGCCAGCAGCGAACGACAGGCCACTGAAGCTTTCTTT. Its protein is CASSERQATEAFF.

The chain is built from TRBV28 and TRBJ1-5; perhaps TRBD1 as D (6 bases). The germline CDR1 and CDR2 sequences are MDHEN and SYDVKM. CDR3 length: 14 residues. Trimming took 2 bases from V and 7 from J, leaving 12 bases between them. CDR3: CASSLAQGTQPQHF. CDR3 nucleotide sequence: TGTGCCAGCAGTTTAGCCCAGGGGACGCAGCCCCAGCATTTT. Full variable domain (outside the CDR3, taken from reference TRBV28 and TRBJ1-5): DVKVTQSSRYLVKRTGEKVFLECVQDMDHENMFWYRQDPGLGLRLIYFSYDVKMKEKGDIPEGYSVSREKKERFSLILESASTNQTSMYLCASSLAQGTQPQHFGDGTRLSIL.

CDR3 DNA: TGTGCCAGCAGCCGCCGGGGGACAGGTGTTGGAAACACCATATATTTT. Translating gives CASSRRGTGVGNTIYF. The chain combines TRBV3-1 (or the pseudogene TRBV3-2) with TRBJ1-3; TRBD1 agrees at 8 bases. This CDR3 spans 16 amino acids. The V segment lost 4 bases and the J segment 3 bases; nucleotides outside the gene matches: 8. In germline, CDR1 is LGHDT, CDR2 YNNKEL (reference sequence).

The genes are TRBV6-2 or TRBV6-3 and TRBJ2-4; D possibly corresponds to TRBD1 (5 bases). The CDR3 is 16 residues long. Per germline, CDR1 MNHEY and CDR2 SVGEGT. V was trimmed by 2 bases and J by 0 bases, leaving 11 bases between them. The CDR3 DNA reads TGTGCCAGCAGTTACAGGGCAGGGCCAGCCAAAAACATTCAGTACTTC. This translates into CASSYRAGPAKNIQYF.

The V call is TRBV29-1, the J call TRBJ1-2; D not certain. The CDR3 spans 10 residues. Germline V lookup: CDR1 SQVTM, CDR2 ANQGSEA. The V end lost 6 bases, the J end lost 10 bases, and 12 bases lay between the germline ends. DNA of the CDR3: TGCAGCGTCACGCCGGGAATCTACACCTTC. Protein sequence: CSVTPGIYTF.

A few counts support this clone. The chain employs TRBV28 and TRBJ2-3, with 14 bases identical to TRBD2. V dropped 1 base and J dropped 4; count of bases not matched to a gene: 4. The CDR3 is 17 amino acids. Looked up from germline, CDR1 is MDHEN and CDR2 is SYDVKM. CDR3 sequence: CASSLFGLAGGADTQYF. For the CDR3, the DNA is TGTGCCAGCAGTTTATTTGGACTAGCGGGAGGCGCAGATACGCAGTATTTT.

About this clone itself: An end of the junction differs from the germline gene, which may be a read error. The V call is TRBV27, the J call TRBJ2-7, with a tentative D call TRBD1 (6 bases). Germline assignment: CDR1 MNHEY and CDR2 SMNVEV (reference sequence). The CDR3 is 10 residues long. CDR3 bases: TGCACAGGGAACTCCTACGAGCAGTACTTC. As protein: CTGNSYEQYF.

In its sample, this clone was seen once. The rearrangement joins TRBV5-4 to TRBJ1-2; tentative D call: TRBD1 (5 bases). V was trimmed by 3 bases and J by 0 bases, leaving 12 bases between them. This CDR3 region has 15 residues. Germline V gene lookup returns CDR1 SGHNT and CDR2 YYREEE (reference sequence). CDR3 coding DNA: TGTGCCAGCAGCTCCCGACAGCCTACTAACTATGGCTACACCTTC. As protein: CASSSRQPTNYGYTF.

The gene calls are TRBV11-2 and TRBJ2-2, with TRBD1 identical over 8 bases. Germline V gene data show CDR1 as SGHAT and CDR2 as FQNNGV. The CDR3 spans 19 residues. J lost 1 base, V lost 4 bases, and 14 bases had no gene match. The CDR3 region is CASSSRPGQDRLNTGELFF. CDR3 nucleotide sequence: TGTGCCAGCAGCTCTAGACCGGGACAGGACCGCCTGAACACCGGGGAGCTGTTTTTT.

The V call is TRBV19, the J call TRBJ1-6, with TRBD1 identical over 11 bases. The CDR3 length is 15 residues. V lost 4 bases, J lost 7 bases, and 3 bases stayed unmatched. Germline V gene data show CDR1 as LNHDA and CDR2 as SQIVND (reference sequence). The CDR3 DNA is TGTGCCAGTAGTACAGGACAGGGGGCGAATTCACCCCTCCACTTT. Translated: CASSTGQGANSPLHF. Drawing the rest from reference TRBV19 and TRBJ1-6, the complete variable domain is DGGITQSPKYLFRKEGQNVTLSCEQNLNHDAMYWYRQDPGQGLRLIYYSQIVNDFQKGDIAEGYSVSREKKESFPLTVTSAQKNPTAFYLCASSTGQGANSPLHFGNGTRLTVT.

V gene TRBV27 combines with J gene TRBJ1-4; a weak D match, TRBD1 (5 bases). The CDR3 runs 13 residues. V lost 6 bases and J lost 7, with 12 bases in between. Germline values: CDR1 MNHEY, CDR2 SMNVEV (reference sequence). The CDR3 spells CASSRVRAEKLFF. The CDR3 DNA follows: TGTGCCAGCAGCCGGGTCAGGGCTGAAAAACTGTTTTTT.

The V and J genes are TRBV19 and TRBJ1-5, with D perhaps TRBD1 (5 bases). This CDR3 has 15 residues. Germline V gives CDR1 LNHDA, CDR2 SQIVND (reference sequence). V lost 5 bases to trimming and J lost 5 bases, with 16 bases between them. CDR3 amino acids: CASSLSRQGDQPQHF. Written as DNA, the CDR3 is TGTGCCAGTAGTTTGAGTCGGCAGGGCGATCAGCCCCAGCATTTT.